These 6 T cell receptor beta chains share one sample of origin, sequenced in a study of spatial heterogeneity in lung cancer. Specified time point: blood at routine non-recurrence follow-up after resection. TCRdb itself ran the 5' RACE reads through MiXCR, one entry per CDR3 protein. Among 15,000 to 20,000 distinct CDR3 sequences listed, around 5.9% were seen once. The input for sequencing was PBMCs, taken at follow-up. The receptors originated from a male donor with early-stage non-small cell lung cancer.

By sample share, this clonotype is medium-sized. The chain employs TRBV28 and TRBJ2-4; possible D gene TRBD2, 5 bases. The CDR3 totals 14 residues. V was cut by 2 bases and J by 3 bases, with 8 bases left in between. Germline assignment: CDR1 MDHEN and CDR2 SYDVKM. CDR3 sequence: CASSLQGLKNIQYF. DNA of the CDR3: TGTGCCAGCAGTTTACAAGGACTCAAAAACATTCAGTACTTC.

This clonotype was recorded at least ten times. The V call is TRBV7-2, the J call TRBJ2-5; 9 positions agree with TRBD2. Germline V CDR1 and CDR2: SGHTA, FQGNSA. The CDR3 is 16 amino acids. V shed 5 bases and J 5 bases; nucleotides not matched to a gene: 12. The CDR3 DNA reads TGTGCCAGCAGCAAACGGGGCGGGAGGGCCGGTGAGACCCAGTACTTC. Protein sequence: CASSKRGGRAGETQYF.

This clonotype was seen more than once but under ten times. The chain uses TRBV12-3 or TRBV12-4 and TRBJ2-7; D unclear. This CDR3 has 14 amino acids. Trimming removed 5 bases from V and 2 bases from J, with 13 bases in between. The CDR3 sequence: CASSTTTNPYEQYF. CDR3 nucleotide sequence: TGTGCCAGCAGTACCACGACAAACCCCTACGAGCAGTACTTC.

This clonotype was found many times. V and J are TRBV25-1 and TRBJ1-1, with D unresolved. Trimming left V 8 bases short and J 8 bases short, with 12 bases between. Germline values: CDR1 MGHDK, CDR2 SYGVNS. The CDR3 contains 11 residues. CDR3 amino acids: CASANRLEAFF. CDR3 DNA sequence: TGTGCCAGCGCGAATAGGTTAGAAGCTTTCTTT.

This clonotype has at least ten counts. The V gene is TRBV5-1, the J gene TRBJ1-1, with D maybe TRBD1 (5 bases). V shed 0 bases and J shed 5 bases, with 11 bases lying between them. Germline V gene lookup returns CDR1 SGHRS and CDR2 YFSETQ. This CDR3 is 14 amino acids long. CDR3 in DNA: TGCGCCAGCAGCTTGGACGGGGGAGGGACTGAAGCTTTCTTT. Its protein product is CASSLDGGGTEAFF. Drawing the rest from reference TRBV5-1 and TRBJ1-1, the complete variable domain is KAGVTQTPRYLIKTRGQQVTLSCSPISGHRSVSWYQQTPGQGLQFLFEYFSETQRNKGNFPGRFSGRQFSNSRSEMNVSTLELGDSALYLCASSLDGGGTEAFFGQGTRLTVV.

This clonotype has a count of ten or more. This rearrangement joins TRBV6-4 to TRBJ2-1, with D possibly matching TRBD2 (6 bases). The CDR3 consists of 15 residues. Trimming took off 3 bases at V and 4 bases at J, with 13 bases between the two ends. Germline values: CDR1 MRHNA, CDR2 SNTAGT. The CDR3 coding sequence is TGTGCCAGCAGTGAGGCTAGCGAGGGGTACAATGAGCAGTTCTTC. Protein product: CASSEASEGYNEQFF.